This T cell receptor (beta chain) was profiled in a study of early T cells in non-severe SARS-CoV-2 infection. This clonotype was counted many times. TCRdb re-called the 5' RACE reads through MiXCR, storing one row per CDR3 protein. The table lists under 85,000 distinct CDR3 sequences, about 5% of them singletons. Germline CDR1 and CDR2: SNHLY and FYNNEI. V lost 3 bases and J 6 bases, leaving 12 bases between the germline ends. The CDR3 consists of 14 residues. The source of this sequence is an adult who was a healthcare worker with PCR-confirmed SARS-CoV-2 infection or an uninfected control (not recorded which). J is TRBJ2-1 and V is TRBV2; maybe TRBD1 (6 bases). The sequences come from whole blood, collected at baseline. CDR3 sequence reads: CASSDFTGINEQFF. The CDR3 bases are TGTGCCAGCAGTGATTTTACAGGGATCAATGAGCAGTTCTTC. The full variable domain, its missing parts supplied by reference TRBV2 and TRBJ2-1, is EPEVTQTPSHQVTQMGQEVILRCVPISNHLYFYWYRQILGQKVEFLVSFYNNEISEKSEIFDDQFSVERPDGSNFTLKIRSTKLEDSAMYFCASSDFTGINEQFFGPGTRLTVL.